These T cell receptor beta chains were read from a single sample in a study of T cell clones after liver transplantation. The protocol was immunoSEQ multiplex PCR, while the TCRdb copy is restricted to in-frame clones and leaves out a portion. The repertoire holds 70,000 or so clones, about 92% seen once, with roughly 0.9% in the top ten. The input for sequencing was CD4+ T cells from blood, taken approximately 26 months after liver transplant. The receptors come from a human patient who received a liver transplant. Some T cells may be graft donor cells. The CDR3 runs from the conserved cysteine through the conserved F or W. The D gene is left open where the match is weak. Clone size is not always given. Where it is, it says once, few, many or a class for expanded clones.

V: TRBV6-5; D: NA; size: NA; J: TRBJ1-1; CDR3: CASKSPANTEAFF; DNA: TGTGCCAGCAAGTCGCCGGCGAACACTGAAGCTTTCTTT
V: TRBV6-5; D: TRBD2; size: NA; J: TRBJ2-1; CDR3: CASSSSGRNEQFF; DNA: TGTGCCAGCAGTTCTAGCGGGAGAAATGAGCAGTTCTTC
V: TRBV5-6; D: NA; size: NA; J: TRBJ2-5; CDR3: CASRSGRGETQYF; DNA: TGTGCCAGCAGGTCCGGTCGAGGGGAGACCCAGTACTTC
V: TRBV10-1; D: TRBD2; size: NA; J: TRBJ2-3; CDR3: CASSDPGLAGDTDTQYF; DNA: TGCGCCAGCAGTGACCCCGGACTAGCGGGAGACACAGATACGCAGTATTTT
V: TRBV18; D: TRBD2; size: NA; J: TRBJ2-6; CDR3: CASSRPAGGNVLTF; DNA: TGTGCCAGCTCCCGCCCGGCGGGGGGCAACGTCCTGACTTTC
V: TRBV11-3; D: TRBD2; size: NA; J: TRBJ2-2; CDR3: CASTISGTPRGRVSTGELFF; DNA: TGTGCCAGCACCATCTCCGGGACCCCACGCGGGAGGGTAAGCACCGGGGAGCTGTTTTTT
V: TRBV5-1; D: TRBD2; size: NA; J: TRBJ2-1; CDR3: CASSSPTSGSVYNEQFF; DNA: TGCGCCAGCAGCTCACCGACTAGCGGGTCCGTCTACAATGAGCAGTTCTTC
V: TRBV5-6; D: TRBD1; size: NA; J: TRBJ2-5; CDR3: CASSLVAGGRETQYF; DNA: TGTGCCAGCAGCTTGGTGGCAGGGGGCAGGGAGACCCAGTACTTC
V: TRBV9; D: NA; size: NA; J: TRBJ2-5; CDR3: CASSAPPDGQETQYF; DNA: TGTGCCAGCAGCGCCCCTCCCGACGGCCAAGAGACCCAGTACTTC
V: TRBV28; D: TRBD1; size: NA; J: TRBJ2-7; CDR3: CASSFRGQGGEQYF; DNA: TGTGCCAGCAGTTTTAGGGGGCAGGGCGGCGAGCAGTACTTC
V: TRBV25-1; D: NA; size: NA; J: TRBJ2-1; CDR3: CASSPRVGAFNNEQFF; DNA: TGTGCCAGCAGTCCCCGGGTGGGCGCCTTTAACAATGAGCAGTTCTTC
V: TRBV7-3; D: TRBD2; size: once; J: TRBJ2-1; CDR3: CASSQVPGLAFNEQFF; DNA: TGTGCCAGCAGCCAGGTCCCGGGACTAGCTTTCAATGAGCAGTTCTTC
V: TRBV11-3; D: TRBD2; size: NA; J: TRBJ2-7; CDR3: CASSLVGLAGLREQYF; DNA: TGTGCCAGCAGCTTAGTCGGCCTAGCGGGTCTACGGGAGCAGTACTTC
V: TRBV2; D: NA; size: NA; J: TRBJ1-4; CDR3: CASGEGITNEKLFF; DNA: TGTGCCAGCGGGGAGGGTATAACTAATGAAAAACTGTTTTTT
V: TRBV9; D: TRBD2; size: NA; J: TRBJ2-3; CDR3: CASSPGLAQSTDTQYF; DNA: TGTGCCAGCAGCCCAGGACTAGCGCAAAGCACAGATACGCAGTATTTT
V: TRBV10-3; D: NA; size: NA; J: TRBJ2-7; CDR3: CAISAPGNDYEQYF; DNA: TGTGCCATCAGTGCTCCGGGGAATGACTACGAGCAGTACTTC
V: TRBV7-3; D: TRBD1; size: NA; J: TRBJ2-1; CDR3: CASSPQTGSYNEQFF; DNA: TGTGCCAGCAGCCCACAGACAGGGTCCTACAATGAGCAGTTCTTC
V: TRBV5-1; D: NA; size: NA; J: TRBJ2-7; CDR3: CASSTRGTETYEQYF; DNA: TGCGCCAGCAGCACCCGGGGGACCGAGACCTACGAGCAGTACTTC
V: TRBV6-5; D: NA; size: NA; J: TRBJ1-1; CDR3: CASSYEGNMNTEAFF; DNA: TGTGCCAGCAGTTACGAGGGGAACATGAACACTGAAGCTTTCTTT
V: TRBV2; D: TRBD1; size: few; J: TRBJ1-3; CDR3: CASSGTAGNTIYF; DNA: TGTGCCAGCTCCGGGACAGCTGGAAACACCATATATTTT
V: TRBV4-3; D: NA; size: NA; J: TRBJ2-7; CDR3: CASSQDLSSDTSTYF; DNA: TGCGCCAGCAGCCAAGATCTTTCGTCAGACACCTCGACTTACTTC
V: TRBV5-4; D: TRBD1; size: NA; J: TRBJ2-2; CDR3: CASSLGRGQYTGELFF; DNA: TGTGCCAGCAGCTTAGGCAGGGGGCAATACACCGGGGAGCTGTTTTTT
V: TRBV29-1; D: NA; size: NA; J: TRBJ2-2; CDR3: CSAPERTEYTGELFF; DNA: TGCAGCGCTCCCGAGAGGACAGAATACACCGGGGAGCTGTTTTTT
V: TRBV7-8; D: NA; size: NA; J: TRBJ1-1; CDR3: CASSINREVTEAFF; DNA: TGTGCCAGCAGCATCAATAGGGAGGTTACTGAAGCTTTCTTT
V: TRBV2; D: TRBD1; size: NA; J: TRBJ2-7; CDR3: CASSRTGLDSYEQYF; DNA: TGTGCCAGCTCACGGACAGGTCTCGATTCCTACGAGCAGTACTTC